What follows are 17 T cell receptor beta chains derived from one specimen sequenced in a study of shared clonotypes between healthy human individuals. Some clones are missing from TCRdb's copy, which holds only in-frame ones; the method was immunoSEQ multiplex PCR. The repertoire includes millions of clones, 85% to 95% of them detected once, and under 0.15% sits in the top ten. The sample comprised naive CD4+ T cells sorted from blood. Regarding subset: CD45RA+ positively selected. The receptors were gathered from a man aged 18 to 35 in good health.

The chain employs TRBV19 and TRBJ1-6; tentatively, D is TRBD1 (6 bases). Germline CDR1 reads LNHDA; CDR2 reads SQIVND (reference sequence). Trimming shortened V by 5 bases and J by 0 bases, and 14 bases separated the two germline ends. The CDR3 is 17 residues long. The CDR3, as DNA: TGTGCCAGTAGTTCCCTAACAGGGAGCTCCTATAATTCACCCCTCCACTTT. This translates into CASSSLTGSSYNSPLHF.

This clone was counted a single time. The V call is TRBV9, the J call TRBJ2-6; 7 bases fit TRBD1. The CDR3 length is 18 residues. The V and J ends lost 4 bases and 2 bases, in that order; junction bases with no gene match: 12. Germline-derived CDR1 and CDR2 are SGDLS and YYNGEE. CDR3 amino acids: CASSPRTGAPAGANVLTF. The CDR3 region has the DNA TGTGCCAGCAGCCCCCGGACAGGAGCACCAGCTGGGGCCAACGTCCTGACTTTC.

The chain carries TRBV9 and TRBJ2-6, with D unclear. CDR3 size: 17 residues. From germline, CDR1 is SGDLS and CDR2 YYNGEE. Trimming took off 1 base at V and 1 base at J, with 12 bases between the two ends. The CDR3 region is CASSVYPTTSGANVLTF. CDR3 nucleotide sequence: TGTGCCAGCAGCGTATACCCAACAACGTCTGGGGCCAACGTCCTGACTTTC. Complete variable domain (other parts from reference TRBV9 and TRBJ2-6): DSGVTQTPKHLITATGQRVTLRCSPRSGDLSVYWYQQSLDQGLQFLIQYYNGEERAKGNILERFSAQQFPDLHSELNLSSLELGDSALYFCASSVYPTTSGANVLTFGAGSRLTVL.

The CDR3 sequence is CASTKAGSSYEQYF. DNA of the CDR3: TGCGCCAGCACGAAGGCAGGGAGCTCCTACGAGCAGTACTTC. V usage is TRBV5-1 and J usage is TRBJ2-7; D may correspond to TRBD1 or TRBD2 (5 bases each). The germline V gene encodes CDR1 SGHRS and CDR2 YFSETQ. The CDR3 sequence is 14 residues long. V dropped 6 bases and J dropped 0 bases, with 13 bases sitting between them.

Comments on this clone: The identical CDR3 is also encoded by other nucleotide sequences in the sample. The chain carries TRBV19 and TRBJ2-7; 8 nucleotides match TRBD2. The V gene end was trimmed by 3 bases and the J gene end by 6 bases; junction bases not matched to a gene: 4. The CDR3 runs to 13 residues. Germline V gene data show CDR1 as LNHDA and CDR2 as SQIVND (reference sequence). CDR3 residues: CASSIGLAREQYF. As DNA, the CDR3 is TGTGCCAGTAGTATCGGACTAGCTCGCGAGCAGTACTTC.

The V and J genes are TRBV4-2 and TRBJ1-2; D unclear. Germline V CDR1 and CDR2: LGHNA, YNFKEQ. This CDR3 region has 15 residues. Trimming removed 0 bases from V and 4 bases from J, with 12 bases in between. The CDR3 nucleotides read TGTGCCAGCAGCCAAGAAGGCAACGAAGGCTATGGCTACACCTTC. This translates into CASSQEGNEGYGYTF.

This clone showed up just a few times. The chain employs TRBV9 and TRBJ1-1; D is uncertain. Germline-derived CDR1 and CDR2 are SGDLS and YYNGEE. The CDR3 consists of 12 residues. The V end lost 0 bases, the J end lost 4 bases, and 4 bases lay between the germline ends. CDR3 sequence (DNA): TGTGCCAGCAGCGTAGACGGCACTGAAGCTTTCTTT. It translates to CASSVDGTEAFF.

The rearrangement joins TRBV5-1 to TRBJ2-7; 12 positions match TRBD2. The ends lost 4 bases at V and 3 bases at J; junction bases unmatched: 2. Germline V CDR1 and CDR2: SGHRS, YFSETQ. CDR3 size: 14 residues. The CDR3 region is CASSKTSGSYEQYF. The CDR3 DNA reads as TGCGCCAGCAGCAAGACTAGCGGGAGCTACGAGCAGTACTTC.

The chain employs TRBV4-1 and TRBJ2-1; 8 bases align to TRBD2. Per germline, CDR1 MGHRA and CDR2 YSYEKL. CDR3 length: 16 residues. Trimming at V came to 0 bases and at J to 2 bases, leaving 3 bases not matched to a gene. As DNA, the CDR3 is TGCGCCAGCAGCCAAGATAAGCGGGGGCCCTACAATGAGCAGTTCTTC. This gives the protein CASSQDKRGPYNEQFF.

This clone was seen a handful of times. The gene calls are TRBV7-6 and TRBJ2-7; D gene uncertain. The germline CDR1 and CDR2 sequences are SGHVS and FNYEAQ. Trimming stripped 1 base from V and 2 bases from J, with 12 bases between. CDR3 size: 15 residues. The CDR3 DNA reads as TGTGCCAGCAGCTTAGGTTTAGGCGGAACCTACGAGCAGTACTTC. This sequence encodes CASSLGLGGTYEQYF.

The chain is built from TRBV5-1 and TRBJ2-6; 9 bases fit TRBD1. The CDR3 is 18 amino acids. J lost 0 bases, V lost 4 bases, and 8 bases had no gene match. Per the germline V gene, CDR1 is SGHRS and CDR2 is YFSETQ. In DNA form, the CDR3 reads TGCGCCAGCAGCCCAGCCGGGACAGGGTACTCTGGGGCCAACGTCCTGACTTTC. It yields the protein CASSPAGTGYSGANVLTF.

The chain links TRBV7-9 to TRBJ1-4; 7 bases agree with TRBD1. Germline values: CDR1 SEHNR, CDR2 FQNEAQ (reference sequence). Unmatched junction bases numbered 20, after V lost 7 bases and J lost 6 bases. The CDR3 has 18 residues. Written as DNA, the CDR3 is TGTGCCAGCACCAGATCATTCTTAGGGGGCCCGCCTTATGAAAAACTGTTTTTT. Protein sequence: CASTRSFLGGPPYEKLFF.

The V call is TRBV4-2, the J call TRBJ2-7; D possibly corresponds to TRBD2 (5 bases). The germline CDR1 and CDR2 sequences are LGHNA and YNFKEQ. The CDR3 is 15 residues long. Trimming took 0 bases from V and 5 from J, leaving 14 bases between them. The CDR3 bases are TGTGCCAGCAGCCAAGAGCGCGGGCGCTCGGACGAGCAGTACTTC. Translation: CASSQERGRSDEQYF.

The genes are TRBV10-3 and TRBJ2-1, with D perhaps matching TRBD2 (6 bases). Between the trimmed V and J ends, which lost 6 bases and 8 bases, there was a span of 20 bases. The CDR3 loop spans 15 amino acids. Germline lookup yields CDR1 ENHRY and CDR2 SYGVKD. CDR3 bases: TGTGCCATCAGAGCTCCCGGGGGACCTACGTATGAGCAGTTCTTC. Protein product: CAIRAPGGPTYEQFF.

The chain is built from TRBV29-1 and TRBJ1-1; D gene unclear. Germline CDR1 and CDR2: SQVTM and ANQGSEA. The CDR3 totals 12 residues. V gave up 3 bases and J gave up 8 bases, with 13 bases separating them. The CDR3 bases are TGCAGCGTTGACACGGCGTCTTACGAAGCTTTCTTT. It specifies CSVDTASYEAFF.

With respect to this clone: Other DNA variants within this sample encode the same CDR3. The J gene is TRBJ2-1, the V gene TRBV2; 8 bases map to TRBD1. CDR3 length: 15 residues. Germline assignment: CDR1 SNHLY and CDR2 FYNNEI. V shed 3 bases and J 0 bases; nucleotides not matched to a gene: 1. The DNA for the CDR3 is TGTGCCAGCAGTGACACAGGGGGCTCCTACAATGAGCAGTTCTTC. Protein sequence: CASSDTGGSYNEQFF. Using reference TRBV2 and TRBJ2-1 for the parts outside the CDR3, the full variable domain is EPEVTQTPSHQVTQMGQEVILRCVPISNHLYFYWYRQILGQKVEFLVSFYNNEISEKSEIFDDQFSVERPDGSNFTLKIRSTKLEDSAMYFCASSDTGGSYNEQFFGPGTRLTVL.

The CDR3 is CASSFVNEQFF. For the CDR3, the DNA is TGTGCCAGCAGCTTCGTCAATGAGCAGTTCTTC. This chain uses TRBV5-8 with TRBJ2-1, with unresolved D. There are 11 residues in the CDR3. V shed 2 bases and J shed 6 bases, with 3 bases lying between them. The germline V gene encodes CDR1 SGHTS and CDR2 YDEGEE.